A single sample gave rise to the 15 T cell receptor beta chains below, sequenced in a study of blood T cell repertoires in COVID-19. Measured with immunoSEQ multiplex PCR; TCRdb has only the in-frame clones, and not every one. The sample carries about 220,000 clones, approximately 92% recorded once. Specimen: PBMCs or T cells enriched from blood (not recorded which). Every receptor here comes from a woman between 18 and 30 years old in a cohort exposed to, infected with or recovered from COVID-19 (not recorded which).

The rearrangement uses TRBV9 and TRBJ1-3; D not resolved. CDR3 length: 16 residues. V was pared by 4 bases and J by 3 bases, with 17 bases between. Germline CDR1 reads SGDLS; CDR2 reads YYNGEE. The CDR3 spells CASSTRTNAVGNTIYF. The DNA of the CDR3 is TGTGCCAGCAGCACCCGCACTAACGCGGTTGGAAACACCATATATTTT.

This clone was seen once. V gene TRBV6-2 or TRBV6-3 combines with J gene TRBJ2-3, with no clear D. Germline-derived CDR1 and CDR2 are MNHEY and SVGEGT. The CDR3 spans 13 residues. Trimming removed 5 bases from V and 1 base from J, with 7 bases in between. Written as DNA, the CDR3 is TGTGCCAGCAGTAGACTCGGCACAGATACGCAGTATTTT. As protein: CASSRLGTDTQYF.

The chain recombines TRBV24-1 with TRBJ1-2, with D hard to call. This CDR3 is 13 amino acids long. Germline values: CDR1 KGHDR, CDR2 SFDVKD. The ends were cut back, 9 bases at V and 8 bases at J, with 18 bases in the middle. CDR3 loop: CATQDEGDGGYTF. The CDR3 region has the DNA TGTGCCACCCAGGACGAGGGAGACGGAGGCTACACCTTC.

The chain has TRBV7-3 and TRBJ2-3; 12 positions agree with TRBD2. CDR1 is SGHTA and CDR2 is FQGTGA in the germline V gene. The CDR3 is 17 amino acids. J lost 0 bases, V lost 5 bases, and 6 bases had no gene match. The CDR3 DNA reads as TGTGCCAGCAGCAAAGGGACTAGCGGGTCTAGCACAGATACGCAGTATTTT. It yields the protein CASSKGTSGSSTDTQYF. Supplemented by reference TRBV7-3 and TRBJ2-3, the full variable domain reads GAGVSQTPSNKVTEKGKYVELRCDPISGHTALYWYRQSLGQGPEFLIYFQGTGAADDSGLPNDRFFAVRPEGSVSTLKIQRTERGDSAVYLCASSKGTSGSSTDTQYFGPGTRLTVL.

The rearrangement uses TRBV11-3 and TRBJ1-2; D possibly corresponds to TRBD1 (6 bases). Germline V gene sequence: CDR1 SGHNT, CDR2 YENEEA. Trimming pared 1 base from V and 7 bases from J, leaving 16 bases between. The CDR3 extends over 15 amino acids. This chain's CDR3 is CASSLVRRQDRGYTF. CDR3 sequence (DNA): TGTGCCAGCAGCTTAGTTAGAAGACAGGATCGTGGCTACACCTTC.

J is TRBJ2-1 and V is TRBV7-6; TRBD2 agrees at 9 bases. The V gene end was trimmed by 4 bases and the J gene end by 0 bases; junction bases not matched to a gene: 4. The germline V gene has CDR1 SGHVS and CDR2 FNYEAQ. CDR3 length equals 16 residues. CDR3 amino acids: CASSSTSGSSYNEQFF. For the CDR3, the DNA is TGTGCCAGCAGCTCGACTAGCGGAAGCTCCTACAATGAGCAGTTCTTC.

The V gene is TRBV18, the J gene TRBJ1-5; a possible D gene is TRBD1 (5 bases). Germline values: CDR1 KGHSH, CDR2 LQKENI. The V gene lost 0 bases and the J gene lost 7 bases, with 7 bases spanning the gap. This CDR3 region has 13 residues. Here the CDR3 reads CASSPPGGQPQHF. In nucleotides, the CDR3 is TGTGCCAGCTCACCACCGGGGGGGCAGCCCCAGCATTTT.

The V gene is TRBV5-6, the J gene TRBJ2-7; possibly TRBD1 for D (6 bases). With 2 bases removed from V and 0 bases from J, the gap between germline ends came to 12 bases. From germline, CDR1 is SGHDT and CDR2 YYEEEE. The CDR3 is 15 residues long. CDR3: CASSLSGQLSYEQYF. DNA of the CDR3: TGTGCCAGCAGCTTAAGTGGACAGCTCTCCTACGAGCAGTACTTC.

This clone was found once. The chain combines TRBV6-5 with TRBJ2-7, with TRBD1 matching over 9 bases. Trimming removed 5 bases from V and 6 bases from J; junction bases left unmatched: 8. The CDR3 covers 14 residues. CDR1 is MNHEY and CDR2 is SVGAGI in the germline V gene. CDR3 nucleotides: TGTGCCAGCAGTCCACCGGGACAGGGAACCGAGCAGTACTTC. Amino acids: CASSPPGQGTEQYF.

The V call is TRBV18, the J call TRBJ1-4, with a tentative D call TRBD1 (6 bases). This CDR3 has 15 residues. Trimming removed 6 bases from V and 8 bases from J, with 19 bases in between. The germline CDR1 and CDR2 sequences are KGHSH and LQKENI. The CDR3 protein is CASSLVEQGGEKLFF. The DNA of the CDR3 is TGTGCCAGCTCCCTCGTAGAACAGGGTGGCGAAAAACTGTTTTTT.

The CDR3 DNA sequence: TGTGCCAGTAGTATAGCGGACAGCGGAAACACCATATATTTT. Translation: CASSIADSGNTIYF. The rearrangement links TRBV19 to TRBJ1-3, with a tentative D call TRBD1 (6 bases). Trimming removed 1 base at V and 4 bases at J, with 8 bases between. The CDR3 is made up of 14 amino acids. Per the germline V gene, CDR1 is LNHDA and CDR2 is SQIVND (reference sequence). The full variable domain, its missing parts supplied by reference TRBV19 and TRBJ1-3, is DGGITQSPKYLFRKEGQNVTLSCEQNLNHDAMYWYRQDPGQGLRLIYYSQIVNDFQKGDIAEGYSVSREKKESFPLTVTSAQKNPTAFYLCASSIADSGNTIYFGEGSWLTVV.

V and J are TRBV6-5 and TRBJ2-5; D unresolved. Germline loops: CDR1 MNHEY, CDR2 SVGAGI. The CDR3 consists of 15 residues. V lost 7 bases to trimming and J lost 5 bases, with 20 bases between them. The CDR3 region is CASNTKLNVGETQYF. In DNA form, the CDR3 reads TGTGCCAGCAACACAAAACTAAACGTTGGGGAGACCCAGTACTTC.

The count of this clone is one. This chain connects TRBV18 to TRBJ1-1; 9 bases map to TRBD1. Germline CDR1 KGHSH, CDR2 LQKENI. V gave up 5 bases and J gave up 0 bases; unmatched junction bases: 10. The CDR3 runs 17 residues. CDR3 nucleotide sequence: TGTGCCAGCTCATTAAAACAGGGGGCGTATATGAACACTGAAGCTTTCTTT. Its translation is CASSLKQGAYMNTEAFF.

To note about this clone: One junction end disagrees with the germline gene, perhaps due to a read error. This sequence joins TRBV30 and TRBJ1-2; tentative D call: TRBD1 (6 bases). The CDR3 spans 12 residues. The V gene's germline CDR1 is GTSNPN and CDR2 SVGIG (reference sequence). The CDR3 loop reads CAWSPGHNLLIF. The CDR3 DNA sequence: TGTGCCTGGTCTCCGGGACACAACCTTCTTATCTTC.

The chain is built from TRBV7-3 and TRBJ2-1, with 9 positions matching TRBD1. This CDR3 is 14 amino acids long. V dropped 4 bases and J dropped 8; count of bases not matched to a gene: 6. Looked up from germline, CDR1 is SGHTA and CDR2 is FQGTGA. CDR3 bases: TGTGCCAGCAGCTCCGGGACAGGGTGGGATGAGCAGTTCTTC. It translates to CASSSGTGWDEQFF.